This paragraph covers one T cell receptor beta chain sequence. Its antigen remains unknown. The sample belongs to a study of CD4 T cells in relation to SARS-CoV-2 and coronaviruses. General observations from the study: SARS-CoV-2-driven expansion was significantly weaker in crossreactive than monoreactive clones. No crossreactivity against non-spike viral proteins was tested here.

Unexposed donor CD4+ T cells date from 2011-2018, before the COVID-19 pandemic. Isolation of CD4+ T cells took place after about 10 days in culture. Fresh IL-2 medium replaced half the medium on days 3 and 7. This CDR3 has 14 amino acids. Trimming took 6 bases from V and 7 from J; bases not matched to a gene: 7. Per germline, CDR1 WNHNN and CDR2 SYGVQD (reference sequence). Sequenced by immunoSEQ multiplex PCR; TCRdb stores in-frame clones only, minus some. The table records about 23,000 clones, 76% of them present only once. This clonotype was sampled from a human donor in good health. V usage is TRBV10-1 and J usage is TRBJ2-1; 9 nucleotides line up with TRBD2. The sample taken for sequencing was CD4+ T cells from PBMCs, cultured in vitro. CDR3 coding DNA: TGCGCCAGCAGCCTAGCGGGAACGGGGAATGAGCAGTTCTTC. Its translation: CASSLAGTGNEQFF.